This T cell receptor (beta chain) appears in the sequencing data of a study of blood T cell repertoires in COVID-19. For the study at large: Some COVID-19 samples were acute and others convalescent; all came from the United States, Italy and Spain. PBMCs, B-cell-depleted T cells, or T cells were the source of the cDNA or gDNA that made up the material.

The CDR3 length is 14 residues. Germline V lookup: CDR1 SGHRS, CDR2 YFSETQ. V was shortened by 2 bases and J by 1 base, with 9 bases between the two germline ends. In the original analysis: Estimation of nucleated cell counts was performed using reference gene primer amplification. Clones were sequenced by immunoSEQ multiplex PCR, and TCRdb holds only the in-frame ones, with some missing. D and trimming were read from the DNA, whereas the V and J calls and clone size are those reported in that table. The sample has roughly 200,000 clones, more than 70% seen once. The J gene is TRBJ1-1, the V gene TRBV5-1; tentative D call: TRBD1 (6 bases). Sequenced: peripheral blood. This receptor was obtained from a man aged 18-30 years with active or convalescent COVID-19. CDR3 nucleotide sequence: TGCGCCAGCAGCTTAATACAGGGGAACACTGAAGCTTTCTTT. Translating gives CASSLIQGNTEAFF.